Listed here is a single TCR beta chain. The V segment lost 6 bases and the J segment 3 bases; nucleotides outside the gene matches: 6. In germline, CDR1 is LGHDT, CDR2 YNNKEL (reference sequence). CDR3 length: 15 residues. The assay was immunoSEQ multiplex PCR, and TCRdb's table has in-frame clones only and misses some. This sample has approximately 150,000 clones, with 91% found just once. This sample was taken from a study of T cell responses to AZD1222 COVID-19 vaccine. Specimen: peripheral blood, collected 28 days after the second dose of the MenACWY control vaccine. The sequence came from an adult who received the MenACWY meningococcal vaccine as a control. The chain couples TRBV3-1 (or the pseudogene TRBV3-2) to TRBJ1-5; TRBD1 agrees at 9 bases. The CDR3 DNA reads TGTGCCAGCAGTTTCACAGGGGGCGACAATCAGCCCCAGCATTTT. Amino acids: CASSFTGGDNQPQHF.